Included here is one TCR beta chain sequence, with context. The target antigen is unknown. This entry belongs to a study of monozygotic twins with inflammatory bowel disease. Findings and limits, study-wide: Among IBD patients, TCRbeta diversity (inverse Simpson) was lower than in healthy co-twins. The authors could not tell different T cell subtypes apart.

The authors made each sample's cDNA in eight separate reactions. TCRdb re-called the 5' RACE reads; every CDR3 protein appears as one record, without DNA. Its clone listing holds more than 350,000 distinct CDR3 sequences. The sequenced material came from blood. This receptor was obtained from a human donor with ulcerative colitis or Crohn's disease, or a healthy co-twin of an affected twin (not recorded which).

The CDR3 protein is CAISESEKTQYF. The J gene is TRBJ2-5, the V gene TRBV10-3. Germline CDR1 and CDR2: ENHRY and SYGVKD. This CDR3 is built from 12 residues.